This T cell receptor (beta chain) was documented in a study of blood T cells in healthy people across ages (dated by TCRdb to about 2015). Context from the whole study: Template switching captured roughly one uniquely barcoded TCR beta cDNA molecule per two T cells in model experiments. To avoid experimental bias, donors of different ages were distributed randomly across sequencing lanes. For two donors (one aged 18 to 30 and one aged 80 or older), the study analyzed two additional independent replicas of 1 million unique cDNA reads from the same blood draw. Age-related changes in TCR beta repertoire diversity were measured in the study by deep sequencing normalized with unique cDNA molecular identifiers. Donors were grouped into four age groups: young (average 16 years), middle-aged (39), aged (roughly 67) and long-lived (82).

Summary of the overall study and its limitations: The long-lived group showed more naive CD4+ T cells, fewer expanded clones and increased TCR diversity than the aged group, suggesting age selection. The CMV infection status of donors was not known, potentially confounding age-related changes in expanded clonotypes. Observed TCR beta diversity per million T cells fell roughly linearly with age, and a significant reduction was already apparent by age around 40. Total diversity estimates from one million sequenced T cells were considered lower bounds and underestimates. Since profiling was done on bulk unsorted PBMCs, naive and antigen-experienced compartments could not be conclusively compared. The percentage of naive T cells measured by flow cytometry correlated strongly with observed TCR beta diversity.

As for this clonotype: This receptor's antigen is unknown. Base qualities are not at hand, and no much larger clone is one base apart.

Libraries were made using 5' RACE. The reads were generated on an Illumina HiSeq 2500. A second PCR of roughly 7 to 11 cycles was run with a J-beta primer mix and a sample-barcoded 5' primer. A unique molecular identifier was introduced onto each TCR beta cDNA molecule by a template-switch 5' adaptor carrying 12 random nucleotides. Each sample yielded at least 2.5 million CDR3-containing paired-end reads. First-strand cDNA synthesis was performed from all RNA using the Mint cDNA synthesis kit, with priming by a TRBC-specific oligonucleotide. Following uracil-DNA glycosylase treatment, a first 18-cycle PCR with universal primers M1SS and BC2_uni_R was performed on all cDNA. The published analysis was carried out like this. Each sample was normalized by randomly selecting 1 million high-quality reads, each carrying a distinct molecular identifier. Reads with shared molecular identifiers were discarded instead of being binned into consensus sequences. CDR3 identification, clonotype clustering and error correction used MiTCR with a Q25 quality threshold and the strictest error-elimination algorithm. A nonparametric unseen species model with Euler transformation was used to estimate lower-bound total TCR beta diversity. TCRdb applied fastp at Q25 and MiXCR to the public reads, then kept only in-frame beta chains. Rows are combined by CDR3 protein, so each entry shows the most common genes and DNA. The V and J calls were determined by TCRdb, not by the authors. A total of over 500,000 distinct CDR3 sequences appear in this sample, 40% to 65% of them only once. Approximately 15% of the sample comes from the top ten.

The donors were some 36 Caucasian individuals from Russia, aged 6 to 90 years, who were systemically healthy. About 9.8 milliliters of peripheral blood were drawn from each donor into EDTA-treated Vacutainer tubes. Ficoll-Paque density-gradient centrifugation was used to isolate PBMCs, with at least 6 million per sample. Trizol reagent was used to extract total RNA from the PBMCs, yielding at least 6 micrograms per sample. For every donor, an aliquot of PBMCs went through flow cytometry to measure the percentages of naive CD45RAhigh/CD27high T cells. From a lookup of the germline V gene, CDR1 and CDR2 are SGHVS and FQNEAQ. The CDR3 numbers 16 residues from cysteine through phenylalanine. The retained sequence is limited to the CDR3, 48 bases, with the frame set at the first base.

The TCR was taken from a woman aged 80 or older in good health. The sample was blood. The sequence is built from TRBV7-8 and TRBJ2-5; perhaps TRBD2 is the D gene, with 5 bases matching. The J call may be mistaken, given a closer DNA end match to TRBJ2-7. DNA sequence: TGTGCCAGCAGCAGTGAGATTACGAGGGCGCGTTACGAGCAGTACTTC. It specifies CASSSEITRARYEQYF.